This T cell receptor beta chain emerged from a study of blood T cell repertoires in COVID-19. Overall study: The United States, Italy and Spain supplied acute and convalescent COVID-19 samples.

Assay: immunoSEQ multiplex PCR; the TCRdb copy retains only in-frame clones and omits some. The sample shows about 210,000 clones, roughly 89% of them seen only once. Participants' reported clinical history set cohort assignment. The CDR3 sequence is 15 residues long. Per germline, CDR1 LGHNA and CDR2 YNFKEQ. V was cut by 0 bases and J by 6 bases, with 15 bases left in between. The V and J genes are TRBV4-2 and TRBJ2-7; no firm D call. The source material was PBMCs or T cells enriched from blood (not recorded which). The TCR comes from a man between 18 and 29 years old with acute COVID-19. CDR3 loop: CASSQDRHSLLEQYF. CDR3 sequence (DNA): TGTGCCAGCAGCCAAGATCGACACAGTCTCCTCGAGCAGTACTTC.